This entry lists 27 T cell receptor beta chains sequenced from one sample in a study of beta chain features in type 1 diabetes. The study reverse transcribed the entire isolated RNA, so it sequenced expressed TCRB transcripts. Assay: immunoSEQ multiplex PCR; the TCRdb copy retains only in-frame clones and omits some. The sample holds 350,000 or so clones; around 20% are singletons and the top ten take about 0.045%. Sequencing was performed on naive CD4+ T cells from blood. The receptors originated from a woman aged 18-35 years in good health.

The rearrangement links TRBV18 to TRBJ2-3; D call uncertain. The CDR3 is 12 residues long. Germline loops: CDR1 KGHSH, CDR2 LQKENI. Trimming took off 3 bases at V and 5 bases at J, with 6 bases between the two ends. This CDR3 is CASSPVEDTQYF. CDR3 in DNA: TGTGCCAGCTCACCCGTAGAAGATACGCAGTATTTT.

In DNA, the CDR3 is TGTGCCAGCAGCTCCCGCGGAACGACCTACAATGAGCAGTTCTTC. As protein: CASSSRGTTYNEQFF. This sequence joins TRBV7-9 and TRBJ2-1; D is undetermined. CDR3 length: 15 amino acids. The V gene's germline CDR1 is SEHNR and CDR2 FQNEAQ (reference sequence). V dropped 4 bases and J dropped 2 bases, with 12 bases sitting between them.

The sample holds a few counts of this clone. CDR3 sequence reads: CSVPSGSSSYNEQFF. CDR3 DNA sequence: TGCAGCGTCCCCAGCGGGAGCAGCTCCTACAATGAGCAGTTCTTC. The J gene is TRBJ2-1, the V gene TRBV29-1; 8 bases are a match to TRBD2. Unmatched junction bases numbered 7, after V lost 6 bases and J lost 0 bases. This CDR3 is 15 amino acids long. The germline V gene has CDR1 SQVTM and CDR2 ANQGSEA.

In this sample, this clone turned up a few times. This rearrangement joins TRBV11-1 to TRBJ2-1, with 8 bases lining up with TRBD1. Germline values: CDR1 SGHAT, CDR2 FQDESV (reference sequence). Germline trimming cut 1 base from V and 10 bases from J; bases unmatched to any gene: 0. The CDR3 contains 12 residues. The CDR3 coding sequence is TGTGCCAGCAGCTTAGACAGGGGGGAGCAGTTCTTC. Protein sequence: CASSLDRGEQFF.

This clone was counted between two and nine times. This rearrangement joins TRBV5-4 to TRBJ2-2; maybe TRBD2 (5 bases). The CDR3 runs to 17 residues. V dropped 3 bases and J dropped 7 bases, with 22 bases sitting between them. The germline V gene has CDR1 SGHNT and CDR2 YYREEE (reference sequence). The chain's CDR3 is CASSYFGRGPRGGELFF. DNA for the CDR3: TGTGCCAGCAGCTACTTCGGACGGGGTCCCCGGGGCGGGGAGCTGTTTTTT.

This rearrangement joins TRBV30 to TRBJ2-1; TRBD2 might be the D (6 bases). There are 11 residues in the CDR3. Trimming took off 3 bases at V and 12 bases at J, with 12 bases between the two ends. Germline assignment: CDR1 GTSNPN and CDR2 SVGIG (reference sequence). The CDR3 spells CAWRRGAGQFF. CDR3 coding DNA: TGTGCCTGGAGGCGGGGAGCGGGGCAGTTCTTC.

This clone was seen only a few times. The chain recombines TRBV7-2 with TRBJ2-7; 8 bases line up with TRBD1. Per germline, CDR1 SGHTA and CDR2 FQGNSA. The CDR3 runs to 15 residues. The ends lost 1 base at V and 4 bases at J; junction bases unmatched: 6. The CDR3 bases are TGTGCCAGCAGCTTAGGGACAGGGACGGTTTACGAGCAGTACTTC. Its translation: CASSLGTGTVYEQYF.

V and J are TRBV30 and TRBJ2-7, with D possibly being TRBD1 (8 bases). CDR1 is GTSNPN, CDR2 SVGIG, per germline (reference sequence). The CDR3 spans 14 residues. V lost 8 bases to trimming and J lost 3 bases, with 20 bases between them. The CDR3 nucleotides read TGTGCCCTGGGAGGGACAGGTTTCGACTACGAGCAGTACTTC. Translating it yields CALGGTGFDYEQYF. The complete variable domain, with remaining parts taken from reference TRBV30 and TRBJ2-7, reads SQTIHQWPATLVQPVGSPLSLECTVEGTSNPNLYWYRQAAGRGLQLLFYSVGIGQISSEVPQNLSASRPQDRQFILSSKKLLLSDSGFYLCALGGTGFDYEQYFGPGTRLTVT.

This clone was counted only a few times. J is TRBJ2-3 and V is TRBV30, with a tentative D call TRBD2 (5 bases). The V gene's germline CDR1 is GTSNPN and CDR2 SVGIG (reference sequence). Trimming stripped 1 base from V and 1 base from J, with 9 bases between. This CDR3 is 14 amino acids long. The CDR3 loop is CAWSGGLRTDTQYF. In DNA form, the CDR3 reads TGTGCCTGGAGTGGAGGGTTGCGCACAGATACGCAGTATTTT.

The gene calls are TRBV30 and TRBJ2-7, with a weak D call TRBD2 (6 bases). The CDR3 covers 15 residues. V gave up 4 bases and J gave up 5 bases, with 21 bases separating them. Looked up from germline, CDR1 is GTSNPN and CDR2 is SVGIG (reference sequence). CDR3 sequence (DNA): TGTGCCTGGAATCGAGGAGGAGGGTGGGTCGACGAGCAGTACTTC. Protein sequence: CAWNRGGGWVDEQYF.

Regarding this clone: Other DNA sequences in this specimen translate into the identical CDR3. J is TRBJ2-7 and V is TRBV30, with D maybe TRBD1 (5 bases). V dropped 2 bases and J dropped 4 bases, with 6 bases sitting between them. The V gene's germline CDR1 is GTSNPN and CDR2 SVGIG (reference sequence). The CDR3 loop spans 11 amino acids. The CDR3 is CAWSTGYEQYF. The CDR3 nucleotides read TGTGCCTGGAGTACAGGATACGAGCAGTACTTC.

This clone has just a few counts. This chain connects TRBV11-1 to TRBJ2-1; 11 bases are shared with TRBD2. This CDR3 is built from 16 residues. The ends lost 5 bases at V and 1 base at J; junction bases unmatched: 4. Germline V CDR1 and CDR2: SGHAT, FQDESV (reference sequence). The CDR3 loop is CASSVRLAGSYNEQFF. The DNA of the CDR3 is TGTGCCAGCAGCGTCAGACTAGCGGGGTCCTACAATGAGCAGTTCTTC.

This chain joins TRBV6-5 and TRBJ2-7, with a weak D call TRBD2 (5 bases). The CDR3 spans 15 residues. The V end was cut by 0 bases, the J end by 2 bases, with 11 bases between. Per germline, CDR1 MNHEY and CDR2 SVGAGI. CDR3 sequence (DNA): TGTGCCAGCAGTTACTCGGCGAGGGCAACCTACGAGCAGTACTTC. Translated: CASSYSARATYEQYF.

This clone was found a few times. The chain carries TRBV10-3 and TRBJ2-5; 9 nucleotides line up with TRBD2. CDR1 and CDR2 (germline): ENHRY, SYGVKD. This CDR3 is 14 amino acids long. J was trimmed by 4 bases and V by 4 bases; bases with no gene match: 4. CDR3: CAISGGGAPETQYF. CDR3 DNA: TGTGCCATCAGTGGCGGGGGGGCCCCAGAGACCCAGTACTTC.

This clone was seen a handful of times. The CDR3: CASSPSLQGADTQYF. The CDR3 DNA reads TGTGCCAGCTCACCAAGCTTACAGGGGGCTGATACGCAGTATTTT. The rearrangement joins TRBV18 to TRBJ2-3; 9 nucleotides agree with TRBD1. V was pared by 2 bases and J by 6 bases, with 6 bases of the junction left unmatched. The CDR3 spans 15 residues. CDR1 and CDR2 from the germline V gene are KGHSH and LQKENI.

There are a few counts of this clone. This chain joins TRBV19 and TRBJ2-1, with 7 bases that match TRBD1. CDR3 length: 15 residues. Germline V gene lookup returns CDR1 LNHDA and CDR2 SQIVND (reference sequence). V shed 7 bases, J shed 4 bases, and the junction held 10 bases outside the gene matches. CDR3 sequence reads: CASTLEGARYNEQFF. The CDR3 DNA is TGTGCCAGTACCCTAGAGGGGGCGAGATACAATGAGCAGTTCTTC.

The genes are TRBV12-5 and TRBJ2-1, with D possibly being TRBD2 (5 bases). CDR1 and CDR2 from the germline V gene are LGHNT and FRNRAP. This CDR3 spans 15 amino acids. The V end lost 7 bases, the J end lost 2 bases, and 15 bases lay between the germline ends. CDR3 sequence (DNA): TGTGCTAGTGCCACACATGGGGAGCCCTACAATGAGCAGTTCTTC. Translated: CASATHGEPYNEQFF.

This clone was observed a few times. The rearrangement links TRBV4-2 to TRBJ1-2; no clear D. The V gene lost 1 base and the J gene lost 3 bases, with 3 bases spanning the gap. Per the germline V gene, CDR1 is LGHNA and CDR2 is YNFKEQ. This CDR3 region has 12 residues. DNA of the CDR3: TGTGCCAGCAGCCAAGCAGACTATGGCTACACCTTC. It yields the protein CASSQADYGYTF.

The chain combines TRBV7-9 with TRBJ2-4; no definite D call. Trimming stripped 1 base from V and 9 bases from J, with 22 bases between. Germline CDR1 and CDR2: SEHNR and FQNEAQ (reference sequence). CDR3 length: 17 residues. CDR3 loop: CASSLGIRRGLPSIQYF. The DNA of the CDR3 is TGTGCCAGCAGCTTAGGAATTCGGCGCGGCCTTCCCAGCATTCAGTACTTC.

CDR3 loop: CAWSEAVTYNEQFF. CDR3 DNA sequence: TGTGCCTGGAGTGAGGCGGTAACCTACAATGAGCAGTTCTTC. The gene calls are TRBV30 and TRBJ2-1; D not certain. The CDR3 spans 14 residues. The germline gives CDR1 GTSNPN, CDR2 SVGIG (reference sequence). The ends were cut back, 1 base at V and 2 bases at J, with 9 bases in the middle. The whole variable domain, filled in from reference TRBV30 and TRBJ2-1, reads SQTIHQWPATLVQPVGSPLSLECTVEGTSNPNLYWYRQAAGRGLQLLFYSVGIGQISSEVPQNLSASRPQDRQFILSSKKLLLSDSGFYLCAWSEAVTYNEQFFGPGTRLTVL.

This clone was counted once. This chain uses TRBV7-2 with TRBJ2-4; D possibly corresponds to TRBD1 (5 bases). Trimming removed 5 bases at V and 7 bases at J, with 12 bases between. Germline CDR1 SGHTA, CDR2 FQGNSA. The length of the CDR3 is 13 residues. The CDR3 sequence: CASSTGHRNIQYF. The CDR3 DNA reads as TGTGCCAGCAGCACTGGACACAGGAACATTCAGTACTTC.

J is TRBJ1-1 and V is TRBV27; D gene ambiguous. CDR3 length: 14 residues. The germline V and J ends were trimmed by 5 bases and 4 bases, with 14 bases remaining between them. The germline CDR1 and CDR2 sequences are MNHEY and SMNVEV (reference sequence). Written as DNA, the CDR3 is TGTGCCAGCAGTCCCAACGAGGCGGGCACTGAAGCTTTCTTT. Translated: CASSPNEAGTEAFF.

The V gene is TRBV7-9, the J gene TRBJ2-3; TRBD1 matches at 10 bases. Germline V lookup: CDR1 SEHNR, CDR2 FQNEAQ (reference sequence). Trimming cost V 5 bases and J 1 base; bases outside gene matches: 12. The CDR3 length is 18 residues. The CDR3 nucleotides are TGTGCCAGCAGCCCCCGGGACAGGGGAAGTCTGGGCACAGATACGCAGTATTTT. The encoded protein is CASSPRDRGSLGTDTQYF.

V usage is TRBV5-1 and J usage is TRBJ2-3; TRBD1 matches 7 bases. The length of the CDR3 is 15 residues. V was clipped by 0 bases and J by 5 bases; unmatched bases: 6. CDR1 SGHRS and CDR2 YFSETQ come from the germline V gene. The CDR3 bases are TGCGCCAGCAGCTTGGTTGGACAGGTTGAAGATACGCAGTATTTT. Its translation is CASSLVGQVEDTQYF.

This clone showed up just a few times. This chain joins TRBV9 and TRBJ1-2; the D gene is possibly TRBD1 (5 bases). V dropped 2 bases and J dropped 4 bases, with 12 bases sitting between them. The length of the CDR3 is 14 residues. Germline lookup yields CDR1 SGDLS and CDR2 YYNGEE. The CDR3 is CASSVSDKAYGYTF. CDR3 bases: TGTGCCAGCAGCGTCTCGGACAAAGCCTATGGCTACACCTTC.

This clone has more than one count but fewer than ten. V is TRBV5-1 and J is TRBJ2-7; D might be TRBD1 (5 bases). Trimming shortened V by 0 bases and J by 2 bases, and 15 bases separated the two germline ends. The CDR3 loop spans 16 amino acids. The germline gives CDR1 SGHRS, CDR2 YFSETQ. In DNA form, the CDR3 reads TGCGCCAGCAGCTTGGATTTCTGGACAAAAGCCTACGAGCAGTACTTC. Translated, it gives CASSLDFWTKAYEQYF.

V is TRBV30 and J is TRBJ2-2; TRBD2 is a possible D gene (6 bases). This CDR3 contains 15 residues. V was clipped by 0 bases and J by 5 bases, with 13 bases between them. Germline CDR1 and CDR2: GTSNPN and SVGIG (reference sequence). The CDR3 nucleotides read TGTGCCTGGAGTGTTGCTCGGGCGGGGACCGGGGAGCTGTTTTTT. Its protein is CAWSVARAGTGELFF.